This T cell receptor beta chain is from a study of T cell responses to AZD1222 COVID-19 vaccine. A word on this clone: Its specificity is unknown.

Only in-frame clones appear in the TCRdb table, and some are missing; sequencing was by immunoSEQ multiplex PCR. This repertoire shows approximately 120,000 clones, 80% to 90% found once; its top ten account for less than 4.5%. The study's findings and limits: Only a handful of AZD1222 recipients, several in all, had baseline seropositivity. Females made up more of the donors, who were largely white British, and clonal diversity may have come out too low.

The sample in question was peripheral blood, obtained 28 days after the second AZD1222 dose. The receptor was derived from an adult who received the AZD1222 COVID-19 vaccine.

CDR3 sequence: CASSLLGTGGYTF. CDR3 nucleotides: TGTGCCAGCAGTCTACTGGGAACGGGGGGCTACACCTTC. The chain carries TRBV12-3 or TRBV12-4 and TRBJ1-2; D not certain. The CDR3 contains 13 residues. Trimming removed 5 bases at V and 8 bases at J, with 15 bases between.